This TCR beta chain is from a study of glioma-infiltrating T cells after dendritic cell vaccination. The J segment lost 3 bases and the V segment lost 2 bases, leaving 5 bases of the junction unmatched. The germline CDR1 and CDR2 sequences are MNHEY and SVGAGI. The CDR3 contains 16 residues. Here immunoSEQ multiplex PCR was the method, and the copy in TCRdb shows in-frame clones only, minus some. The table has about 92,000 clones, around 84% seen once; the top ten hold more than 15%. The sequence was obtained from a human donor with glioblastoma. The source was blood, collected before dendritic cell vaccination. The chain recombines TRBV6-5 with TRBJ2-3; 10 bases match TRBD2. CDR3 residues: CASSYGSSGRTDTQYF. The CDR3 nucleotides are TGTGCCAGCAGTTACGGGTCTAGCGGGAGAACAGATACGCAGTATTTT.